This T cell receptor (beta chain) was found in a study of blood T cell repertoires in COVID-19. Study-level background: COVID-19 samples from acute and convalescent phases originated in the United States, Italy and Spain. PBMCs, B-cell-depleted T cells, or T cells were the source of the cDNA or gDNA that made up the material.

In the authors' workflow: Reference gene primer amplification in the assay estimated nucleated cell counts. Sequencing used immunoSEQ multiplex PCR; TCRdb keeps in-frame clones, though not all of them. D and trimming come from the DNA, and the V and J calls and clone size come from that table. The sample records around 310,000 clones, 90% being singletons. Those enrolled in Seattle joined during active infection and were followed longitudinally afterward. This CDR3 spans 14 amino acids. Germline V gene data show CDR1 as ENHRY and CDR2 as SYGVKD. The V end was cut by 0 bases, the J end by 4 bases, with 10 bases between.

The sequence derives from a woman between 40 and 55 years old with COVID-19, enrolled during active disease. The material sequenced was peripheral blood. J is TRBJ2-7 and V is TRBV10-3, with D hard to call. The CDR3 coding sequence is TGTGCCATCAGTGAGTCGTACACAGATTACGAGCAGTACTTC. Amino acid sequence: CAISESYTDYEQYF.